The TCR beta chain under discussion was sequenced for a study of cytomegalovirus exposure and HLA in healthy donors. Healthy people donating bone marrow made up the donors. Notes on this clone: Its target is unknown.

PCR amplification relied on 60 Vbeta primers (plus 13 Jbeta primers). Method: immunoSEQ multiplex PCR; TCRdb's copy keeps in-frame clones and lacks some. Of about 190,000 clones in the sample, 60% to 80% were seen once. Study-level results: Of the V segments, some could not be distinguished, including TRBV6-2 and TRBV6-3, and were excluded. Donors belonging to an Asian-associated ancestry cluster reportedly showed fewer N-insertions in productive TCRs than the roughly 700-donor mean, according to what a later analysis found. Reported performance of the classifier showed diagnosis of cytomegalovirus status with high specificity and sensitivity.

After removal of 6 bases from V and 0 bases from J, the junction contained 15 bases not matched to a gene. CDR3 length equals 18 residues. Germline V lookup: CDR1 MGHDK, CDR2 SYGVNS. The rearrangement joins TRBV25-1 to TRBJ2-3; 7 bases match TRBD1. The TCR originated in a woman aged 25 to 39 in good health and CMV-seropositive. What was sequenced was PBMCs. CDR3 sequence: CASSTLGQPKASTDTQYF. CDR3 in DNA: TGTGCCAGCAGCACTCTGGGACAGCCCAAGGCTAGCACAGATACGCAGTATTTT. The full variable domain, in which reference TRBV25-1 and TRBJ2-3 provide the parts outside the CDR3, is EADIYQTPRYLVIGTGKKITLECSQTMGHDKMYWYQQDPGMELHLIHYSYGVNSTEKGDLSSESTVSRIRTEHFPLTLESARPSHTSQYLCASSTLGQPKASTDTQYFGPGTRLTVL.